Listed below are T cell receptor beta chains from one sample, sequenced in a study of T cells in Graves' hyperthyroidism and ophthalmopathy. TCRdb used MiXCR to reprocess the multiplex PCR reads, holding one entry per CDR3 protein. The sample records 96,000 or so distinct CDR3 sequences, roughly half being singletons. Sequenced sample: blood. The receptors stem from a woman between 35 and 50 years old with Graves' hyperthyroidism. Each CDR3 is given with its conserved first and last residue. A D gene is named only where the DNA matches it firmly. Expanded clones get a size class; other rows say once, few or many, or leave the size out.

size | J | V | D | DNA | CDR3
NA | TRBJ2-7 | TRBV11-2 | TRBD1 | TGTGCCAGCAGCTTAGTCGTGCGGACAGGGGGGGCAGCGAACGAGCAGTACTTC | CASSLVVRTGGAANEQYF
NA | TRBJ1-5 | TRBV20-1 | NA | TGCAGTGCTAGCTTCCCAGGCTATAGCAATCAGCCCCAGCATTTT | CSASFPGYSNQPQHF
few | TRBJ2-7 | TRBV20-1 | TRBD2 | TGCAGTGCCCAACCCATCCCGGGACTAGCGCACACCTCCTACGAGCAGTACTTC | CSAQPIPGLAHTSYEQYF
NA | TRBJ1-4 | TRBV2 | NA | TGTGCCAGCAGTGAAGCGGACGAAAAACTGTTTTTT | CASSEADEKLFF
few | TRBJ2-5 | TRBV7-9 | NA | TGTGCCAGCTCCGGGGGACAGACGCAAGAGACCCAGTACTTC | CASSGGQTQETQYF
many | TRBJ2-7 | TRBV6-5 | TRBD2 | TGTGCCAGCAGTGCCGGGACTAGGTATTCCTACGAGCAGTACTTC | CASSAGTRYSYEQYF
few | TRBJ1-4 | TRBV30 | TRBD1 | TGTGCCTGGAGAAACCGGGACAGAGTCGAAAAACTGTTTTTT | CAWRNRDRVEKLFF
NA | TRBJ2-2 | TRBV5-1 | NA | TGCGCCAGCAGCAACCCGAGGGACTCTGCGAACACCGGGGAGCTGTTTTTT | CASSNPRDSANTGELFF
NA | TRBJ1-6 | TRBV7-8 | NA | TGTGCCAGCAGCTTATGGGGGGTGGGTTCACCCCTCCACTTT | CASSLWGVGSPLHF
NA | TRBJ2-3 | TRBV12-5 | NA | TGTGCTAGTGGGCTTCGTGGTTTGGGCACAGATACGCAGTATTTT | CASGLRGLGTDTQYF
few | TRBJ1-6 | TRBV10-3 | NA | TGTGCCATCAGTGAGTGGGGGGATAGTAATTCACCCCTCCACTTT | CAISEWGDSNSPLHF
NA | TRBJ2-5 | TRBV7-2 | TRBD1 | TGTGCCAGCAGTGCCACCTCGGGACAGGGGGCAGGACAGCCCCAGTACTTC | CASSATSGQGAGQPQYF
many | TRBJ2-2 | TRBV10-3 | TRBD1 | TGTGCCATCAGCTCCGGGACAGCGAAGACCGGGGAGCTGTTTTTT | CAISSGTAKTGELFF
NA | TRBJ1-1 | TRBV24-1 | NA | TGTGGCACCAGTGACGGACGACGTAAAGCTTTCTTT | CGTSDGRRKAFF
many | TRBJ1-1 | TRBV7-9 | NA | TGTGCCAGCAGCTTATTCGCAGGGCCTAACACTGAAGCTTTCTTT | CASSLFAGPNTEAFF
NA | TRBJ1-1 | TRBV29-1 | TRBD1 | TGCAGCGTTGAACGGGACAGGGAAACTTTCTTT | CSVERDRETFF
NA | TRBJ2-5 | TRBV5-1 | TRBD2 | TGCGCCAGCAGCTTGCAGATCCAGACTAGCGGGAGAGGGGAGACCCAGTACTTC | CASSLQIQTSGRGETQYF
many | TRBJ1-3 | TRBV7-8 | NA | TGTGCCAGCAGCCCGGTGGGAGAACGCCGAAACACCATATATTTT | CASSPVGERRNTIYF
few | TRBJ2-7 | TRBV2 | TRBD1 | TGTGCCAGCAGTTTGTCGACAGGGAGCTCCTACGAGCAGTACTTC | CASSLSTGSSYEQYF
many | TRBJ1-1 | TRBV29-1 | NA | TGCAGCGTTGAAGAAGGACAGTGGAACACTGAAGCTTTCTTT | CSVEEGQWNTEAFF
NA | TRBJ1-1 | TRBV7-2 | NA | TGTGCCAGCAGCTTAGGAGGGGCTTCTGAAGCTTTCTTT | CASSLGGASEAFF
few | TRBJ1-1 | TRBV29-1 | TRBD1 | TGCAGCGCCGAAGGGGACAGGGTGGCTTTCTTT | CSAEGDRVAFF
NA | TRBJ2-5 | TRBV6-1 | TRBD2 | TGTGCCAGCACCGGACTAGCGGGAACACCTCAAGAGACCCAGTACTTC | CASTGLAGTPQETQYF
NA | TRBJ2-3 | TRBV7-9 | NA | TGTGCCAGCAGCTTAGGAGTGGCGCAGTATTTT | CASSLGVAQYF
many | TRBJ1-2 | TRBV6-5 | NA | TGTGCCAGCAGGGGGATGGGAGGCTACACCTTC | CASRGMGGYTF
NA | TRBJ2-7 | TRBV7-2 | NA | TGTGCCAGCAGCTTAGTTGGGTACGAGGACGAGCAGTACTTC | CASSLVGYEDEQYF
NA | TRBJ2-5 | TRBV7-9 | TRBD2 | TGTGCCAGCAGCCTAAGACTAGCACGGCAAGAGACCCAGTACTTC | CASSLRLARQETQYF
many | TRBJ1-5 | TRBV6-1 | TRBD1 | TGTGCCAGCAGGACAGGGGCGGTTAGGAATCAGCCCCAGCATTTT | CASRTGAVRNQPQHF